This TCR beta chain was obtained from a study of T cells after yellow fever vaccination. Background on the study: Those fractions that held only low numbers of cells were prepared using the SMART-Seq v4 Ultra Low Input RNA kit.

This clonotype turned up a few times. The antigen remains unidentified. Study-level results: Contaminants from the bulk population, in the form of abundant clonotypes, could be found in FACS-sorted repertoires. In post-booster samples, most primary-vaccination clones reappeared (approximately 95% CD4, around 87% CD8).

UMIs and a universal primer site were added when TCR cDNA was made by 5'RACE template switching. TCRdb processed the 5' RACE reads anew with MiXCR; each CDR3 protein has one entry. Of about 330,000 distinct CDR3 sequences listed, about 4% are singletons. The input for sequencing was PBMCs, taken 5 days after the yellow fever booster vaccination. This sequence was found in a man younger than 35 who received the YFV17D yellow fever vaccine.

In DNA form, the CDR3 reads TGCAGTGCGACACAGGGGCCTAATGACTATGGCTACACCTTC. This gives the protein CSATQGPNDYGYTF. V gene TRBV20-1 combines with J gene TRBJ1-2, with TRBD1 matching 7 bases. V lost 6 bases to trimming and J lost 3 bases; unmatched junction nucleotides: 10. There are 14 residues in the CDR3. Germline V lookup: CDR1 DFQATT, CDR2 SNEGSKA (reference sequence).